The rows below give T cell receptor beta chains drawn from one sample of a study of T cells in Graves' hyperthyroidism and ophthalmopathy. TCRdb re-derived calls from the multiplex PCR reads in MiXCR, one entry per CDR3 protein. The table shows approximately 590,000 distinct CDR3 sequences, with more than 15% occurring only once. The sequenced sample consisted of blood. These TCRs come from a woman in her thirties with Graves' hyperthyroidism. The CDR3 runs from the conserved cysteine through the conserved F or W.

V,CDR3
TRBV29-1,CSVYLAEAFF
TRBV27,CASRRTASSLGEQYF
TRBV2,CASSVPGQAIYEQYF
TRBV20-1,CSARGSGITDTQYF
TRBV20-1,CSARRSGIPEQYF
TRBV5-4,CASSLAGGRNQETQYF
TRBV29-1,CSVELAGASTDTQYF
TRBV5-1,CASSLGDSDEQFF
TRBV29-1,CSVDGRNTEAFF
TRBV10-3,CAISESRRGENQPQHF
TRBV6-2/TRBV6-3,CASSLDRYLYEQYF
TRBV24-1,CATRGTGTYNEQFF
TRBV7-2,CASSLDGGYNSPLHF
TRBV4-2,CASSQDLGRASGSVDTQYF
TRBV20-1,CSATSQTRADTQYF
TRBV29-1,CSVGGLGGYTEAFF
TRBV19,CASSIRDSTYEQYF
TRBV12-3/TRBV12-4,CASSLGTPNTEAFF
TRBV6-1,CASSELPDRGNQPQHF
TRBV18,CASSPQSNTEAFF
TRBV20-1,CSAGSSGRAGWETQYF
TRBV7-3,CASSSTSLDTDTQYF
TRBV27,CASSLTTGTKNIQYF
TRBV7-9,CASSLAGDHHKFF
TRBV6-1,CASSPTKSVLGQETQYF
TRBV3-1,CASSQGTGLNSPLHF
TRBV20-1,CSARDRDRLPYEQYF
TRBV25-1,CASSPGTGLRRFAFF
TRBV20-1,CSARDPLDGYNSPLHF
TRBV6-1,CASRPGLAGVEQYF
TRBV9,CASSVGNSATNEKLFF
TRBV18,CASSPAQGAADTQYF
TRBV3-1,CASSPRDRDEKLFF
TRBV20-1,CSARTGRYEQYF